This entry features one T cell receptor beta chain sequence. Its specificity is not known. Researchers ran the PCR with 60 Vbeta and 13 Jbeta primers. The assay was immunoSEQ multiplex PCR, and TCRdb's table has in-frame clones only and misses some. This sample yields tens of thousands of clones, of which roughly 80% are seen a single time; roughly 3.9% belongs to the top ten. This sample stems from a study of cytomegalovirus exposure and HLA in healthy donors. Study-level points and caveats: Clonal expansion was found to be greater in HLA-associated TCR beta chains than in equally common others in a later analysis. TCR beta V- and J-gene trimming, according to a later analysis, was linked to a missense DCLRE1C variant.

The clonotype was recovered from a woman in her 40s in good health and CMV-seronegative. Sequencing was carried out using PBMCs.

CDR3 bases: TGTGCCAGCAGCCCCAGAGGACTAACGTCAACAGATACGCAGTATTTT. Its translation is CASSPRGLTSTDTQYF. The V gene is TRBV7-6, the J gene TRBJ2-3, with D maybe TRBD2 (6 bases). V was trimmed by 5 bases and J by 3 bases, leaving 18 bases between them. This CDR3 has 16 amino acids. Germline CDR1 reads SGHVS; CDR2 reads FNYEAQ.